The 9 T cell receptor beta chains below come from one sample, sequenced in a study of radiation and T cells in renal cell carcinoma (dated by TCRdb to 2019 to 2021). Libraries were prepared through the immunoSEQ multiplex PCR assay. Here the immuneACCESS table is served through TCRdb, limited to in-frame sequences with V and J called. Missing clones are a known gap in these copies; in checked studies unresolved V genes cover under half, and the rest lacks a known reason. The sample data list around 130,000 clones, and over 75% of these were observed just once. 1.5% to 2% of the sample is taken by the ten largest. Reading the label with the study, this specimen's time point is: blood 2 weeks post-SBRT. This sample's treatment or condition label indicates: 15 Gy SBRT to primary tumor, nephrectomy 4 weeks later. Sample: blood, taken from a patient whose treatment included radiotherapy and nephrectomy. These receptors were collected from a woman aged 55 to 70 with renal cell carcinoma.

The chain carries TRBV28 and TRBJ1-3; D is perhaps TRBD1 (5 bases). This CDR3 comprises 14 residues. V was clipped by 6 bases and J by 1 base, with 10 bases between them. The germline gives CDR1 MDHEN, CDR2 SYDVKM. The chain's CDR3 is CASSRGGSGNTIYF. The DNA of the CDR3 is TGTGCCAGCAGCCGGGGGGGGTCTGGAAACACCATATATTTT.

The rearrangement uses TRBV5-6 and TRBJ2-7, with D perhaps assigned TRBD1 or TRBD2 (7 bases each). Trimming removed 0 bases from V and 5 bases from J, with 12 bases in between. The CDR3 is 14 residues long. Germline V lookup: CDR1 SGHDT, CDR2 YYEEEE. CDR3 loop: CASSLGGGGHEQYF. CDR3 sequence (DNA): TGTGCCAGCAGCTTGGGGGGAGGGGGCCACGAGCAGTACTTC.

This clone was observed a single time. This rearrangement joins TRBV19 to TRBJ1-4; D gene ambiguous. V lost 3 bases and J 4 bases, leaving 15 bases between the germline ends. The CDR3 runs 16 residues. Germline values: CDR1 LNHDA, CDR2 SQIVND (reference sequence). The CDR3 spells CASSMREAAINEKLFF. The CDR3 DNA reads TGTGCCAGTAGTATGAGGGAGGCGGCCATTAATGAAAAACTGTTTTTT.

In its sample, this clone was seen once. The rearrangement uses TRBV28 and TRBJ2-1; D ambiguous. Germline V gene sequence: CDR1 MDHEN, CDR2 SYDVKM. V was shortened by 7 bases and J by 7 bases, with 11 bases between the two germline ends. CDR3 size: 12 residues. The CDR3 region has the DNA TGTGCCAGCACCTCGCTGGGGAATGAGCAGTTCTTC. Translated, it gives CASTSLGNEQFF.

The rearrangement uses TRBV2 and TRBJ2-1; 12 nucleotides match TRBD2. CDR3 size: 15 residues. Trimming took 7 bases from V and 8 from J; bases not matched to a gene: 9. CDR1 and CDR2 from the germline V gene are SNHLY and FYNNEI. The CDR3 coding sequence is TGTGCCAGCAACCCACTAGCGGGAGGCGGGTATGAGCAGTTCTTC. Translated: CASNPLAGGGYEQFF.

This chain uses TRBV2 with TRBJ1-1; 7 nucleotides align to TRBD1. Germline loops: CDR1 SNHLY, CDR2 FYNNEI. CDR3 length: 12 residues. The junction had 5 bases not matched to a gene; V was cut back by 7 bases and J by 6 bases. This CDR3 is CASKTGWAEAFF. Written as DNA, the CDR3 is TGTGCCAGCAAGACAGGGTGGGCTGAAGCTTTCTTT.

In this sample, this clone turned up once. As DNA, the CDR3 is TGTGCCAGTAGGGGCCGGAATGGAAATACGCAGTATTTT. Translating it yields CASRGRNGNTQYF. This chain connects TRBV19 to TRBJ2-3; no clear D. The CDR3 is 13 residues long. Germline V CDR1 and CDR2: LNHDA, SQIVND (reference sequence). Trimming pared 6 bases from V and 7 bases from J, leaving 14 bases between. Full variable domain (rest looked up from reference TRBV19 and TRBJ2-3): DGGITQSPKYLFRKEGQNVTLSCEQNLNHDAMYWYRQDPGQGLRLIYYSQIVNDFQKGDIAEGYSVSREKKESFPLTVTSAQKNPTAFYLCASRGRNGNTQYFGPGTRLTVL.

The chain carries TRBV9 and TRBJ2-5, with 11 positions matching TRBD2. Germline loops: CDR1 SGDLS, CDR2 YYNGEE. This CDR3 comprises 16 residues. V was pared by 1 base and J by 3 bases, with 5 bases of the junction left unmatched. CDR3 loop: CASSVRPSGGKETQYF. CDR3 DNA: TGTGCCAGCAGCGTACGCCCTAGCGGGGGGAAAGAGACCCAGTACTTC.

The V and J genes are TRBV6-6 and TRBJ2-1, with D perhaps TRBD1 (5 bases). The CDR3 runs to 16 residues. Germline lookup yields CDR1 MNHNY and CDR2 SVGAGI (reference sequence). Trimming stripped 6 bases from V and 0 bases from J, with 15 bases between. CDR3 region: CASRPDTASSYNEQFF. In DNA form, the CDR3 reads TGTGCCAGCAGGCCGGACACCGCTAGCTCCTACAATGAGCAGTTCTTC.